A single sample gave rise to the 4 T cell receptor beta chains below, sequenced in a study of technical replicates of blood from a handful of donors. Profiling relied on immunoSEQ multiplex PCR, and the TCRdb table lists in-frame clones only, not all of them. Here the sample spans tens of thousands of clones, roughly nine tenths being singletons. Sequenced sample: PBMCs. Every receptor here comes from a human donor in good health. Some clones in this sample may be carry-over from other donors' samples.

This clone was detected only once. The chain carries TRBV7-2 and TRBJ2-3, with TRBD2 matching 10 bases. The CDR3 contains 16 residues. J lost 0 bases, V lost 5 bases, and 5 bases had no gene match. Germline V CDR1 and CDR2: SGHTA, FQGNSA. This CDR3 is CASSRRTSGSTDTQYF. In DNA form, the CDR3 reads TGTGCCAGCAGCCGAAGGACTAGCGGAAGCACAGATACGCAGTATTTT. Drawing the rest from reference TRBV7-2 and TRBJ2-3, the complete variable domain is GAGVSQSPSNKVTEKGKDVELRCDPISGHTALYWYRQSLGQGLEFLIYFQGNSAPDKSGLPSDRFSAERTGGSVSTLTIQRTQQEDSAVYLCASSRRTSGSTDTQYFGPGTRLTVL.

The chain has TRBV6-5 and TRBJ1-1; 10 bases match TRBD1. This CDR3 contains 13 residues. V lost 6 bases and J lost 4; bases outside the gene matches: 2. From germline, CDR1 is MNHEY and CDR2 SVGAGI. The DNA of the CDR3 is TGTGCCAGCAGAAGACAGGGGGCCACTGAAGCTTTCTTT. Its translation: CASRRQGATEAFF.

The rearrangement joins TRBV7-2 to TRBJ2-1; D unclear. V shed 3 bases and J shed 4 bases, with 16 bases lying between them. Per germline, CDR1 SGHTA and CDR2 FQGNSA. The length of the CDR3 is 16 residues. The CDR3 loop reads CASSFQGSARYNEQFF. As DNA, the CDR3 is TGTGCCAGCAGCTTTCAAGGCTCAGCGAGATACAATGAGCAGTTCTTC.

The chain couples TRBV15 to TRBJ1-1; TRBD1 is a possible D gene (5 bases). Germline CDR1 and CDR2: LNHNV and YYDKDF (reference sequence). The CDR3 covers 17 residues. V shed 4 bases and J shed 3 bases, with 21 bases lying between them. The CDR3 region has the DNA TGTGCCACCAGCACGCGAGGAAAGGGGATTATTGACACTGAAGCTTTCTTT. It specifies CATSTRGKGIIDTEAFF.